This T cell receptor beta chain was profiled in a study of shared clonotypes between healthy human individuals. Method: immunoSEQ multiplex PCR; TCRdb's copy keeps in-frame clones and lacks some. The sample shows more than 900,000 clones, around 82% of them seen only once. Of note for this clone: Its antigen is currently unknown.

CDR1 MNHEY and CDR2 SVGAGI come from the germline V gene. V dropped 2 bases and J dropped 8; count of bases not matched to a gene: 8. This CDR3 has 15 residues. Participating donors were healthy, HIV-negative adults free of recent acute infections or vaccinations. The study, taken as a whole, reports: Relative to clonotypes present in all four donors, those not shared had lower generation probabilities.

The chain has TRBV6-5 and TRBJ2-1, with 8 positions matching TRBD2. Sequencing was performed on memory CD4+ T cells from PBMCs. Subset reported: CD45RA-negative fraction. This TCR was recovered from a man aged 18 to 29 in good health. Some clones in this sample may be carry-over from other donors' samples. DNA of the CDR3: TGTGCCAGCAGTTACGGGGGACTAGGAAAGGATGAGCAGTTCTTC. Translated: CASSYGGLGKDEQFF.